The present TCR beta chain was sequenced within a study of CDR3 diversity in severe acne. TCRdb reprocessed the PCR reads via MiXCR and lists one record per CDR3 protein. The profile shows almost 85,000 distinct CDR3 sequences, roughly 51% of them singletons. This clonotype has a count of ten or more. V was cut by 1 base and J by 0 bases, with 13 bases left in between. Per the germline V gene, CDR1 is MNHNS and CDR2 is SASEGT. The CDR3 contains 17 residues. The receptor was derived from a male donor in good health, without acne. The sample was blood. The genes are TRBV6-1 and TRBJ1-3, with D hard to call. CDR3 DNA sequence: TGTGCCAGCAGTGAAGAGGTGGGCAGGTTCTCTGGAAACACCATATATTTT. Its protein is CASSEEVGRFSGNTIYF.